This TCR beta chain came from a study of T cells after yellow fever vaccination. TCRdb reprocessed the 5' RACE reads via MiXCR and lists one record per CDR3 protein. The top ten clones hold about 38% of a sample with 150,000 to 200,000 distinct CDR3 sequences, about 10% of them seen once. CDR1 SNHLY and CDR2 FYNNEI come from the germline V gene. The CDR3 totals 13 residues. The V and J ends lost 8 bases and 9 bases respectively, with 17 bases between them. This sample comprised CD8+ T cells sorted from PBMCs, obtained 15 days after the yellow fever booster vaccination. This TCR was sampled from a man aged 18-30 years who received the YFV17D yellow fever vaccine. J is TRBJ2-1 and V is TRBV2; weak D call: TRBD2 (7 bases). CDR3 region: CASPFRGATEQFF. The CDR3 nucleotides read TGTGCCAGCCCATTTCGGGGGGCCACTGAGCAGTTCTTC.